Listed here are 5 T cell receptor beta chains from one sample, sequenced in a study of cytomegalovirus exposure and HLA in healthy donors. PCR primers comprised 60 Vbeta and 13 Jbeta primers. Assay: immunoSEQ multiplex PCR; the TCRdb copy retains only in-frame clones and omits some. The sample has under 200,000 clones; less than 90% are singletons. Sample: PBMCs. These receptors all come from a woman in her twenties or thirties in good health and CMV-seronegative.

The CDR3: CASSIQVSSYNEQFF. The CDR3 nucleotides are TGTGCCAGCAGCATCCAGGTGAGCTCCTACAATGAGCAGTTCTTC. The V gene is TRBV5-4, the J gene TRBJ2-1; D is ambiguous. V shed 4 bases and J shed 0 bases, with 11 bases lying between them. There are 15 residues in the CDR3. Per the germline V gene, CDR1 is SGHNT and CDR2 is YYREEE (reference sequence). The full variable domain, rest sourced from reference TRBV5-4 and TRBJ2-1, is ETGVTQSPTHLIKTRGQQVTLRCSSQSGHNTVSWYQQALGQGPQFIFQYYREEENGRGNFPPRFSGLQFPNYSSELNVNALELDDSALYLCASSIQVSSYNEQFFGPGTRLTVL.

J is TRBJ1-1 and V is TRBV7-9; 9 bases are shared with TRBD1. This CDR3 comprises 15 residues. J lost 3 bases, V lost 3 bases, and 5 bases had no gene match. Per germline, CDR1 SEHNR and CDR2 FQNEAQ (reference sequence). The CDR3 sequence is CASSFDRGYDTEAFF. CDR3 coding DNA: TGTGCCAGCAGCTTTGACAGGGGGTACGACACTGAAGCTTTCTTT.

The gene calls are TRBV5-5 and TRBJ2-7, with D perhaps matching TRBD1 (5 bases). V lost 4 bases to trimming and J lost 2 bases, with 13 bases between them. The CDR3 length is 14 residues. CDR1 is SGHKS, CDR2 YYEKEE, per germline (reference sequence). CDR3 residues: CASSLETVTYEQYF. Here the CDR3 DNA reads TGTGCCAGCAGCCTAGAGACAGTTACCTACGAGCAGTACTTC.

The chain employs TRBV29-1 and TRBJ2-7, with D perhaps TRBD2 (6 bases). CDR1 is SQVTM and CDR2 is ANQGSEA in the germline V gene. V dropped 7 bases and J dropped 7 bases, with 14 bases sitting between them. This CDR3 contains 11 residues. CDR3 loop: CSAGGSGEQYF. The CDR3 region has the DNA TGCAGCGCCGGAGGGTCGGGAGAGCAGTACTTC.

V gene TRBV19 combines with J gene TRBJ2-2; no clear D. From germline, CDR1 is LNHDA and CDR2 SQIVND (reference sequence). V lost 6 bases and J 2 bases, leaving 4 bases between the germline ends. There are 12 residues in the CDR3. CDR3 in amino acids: CASSQNTGELFF. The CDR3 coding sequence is TGTGCCAGTAGCCAAAACACCGGGGAGCTGTTTTTT.